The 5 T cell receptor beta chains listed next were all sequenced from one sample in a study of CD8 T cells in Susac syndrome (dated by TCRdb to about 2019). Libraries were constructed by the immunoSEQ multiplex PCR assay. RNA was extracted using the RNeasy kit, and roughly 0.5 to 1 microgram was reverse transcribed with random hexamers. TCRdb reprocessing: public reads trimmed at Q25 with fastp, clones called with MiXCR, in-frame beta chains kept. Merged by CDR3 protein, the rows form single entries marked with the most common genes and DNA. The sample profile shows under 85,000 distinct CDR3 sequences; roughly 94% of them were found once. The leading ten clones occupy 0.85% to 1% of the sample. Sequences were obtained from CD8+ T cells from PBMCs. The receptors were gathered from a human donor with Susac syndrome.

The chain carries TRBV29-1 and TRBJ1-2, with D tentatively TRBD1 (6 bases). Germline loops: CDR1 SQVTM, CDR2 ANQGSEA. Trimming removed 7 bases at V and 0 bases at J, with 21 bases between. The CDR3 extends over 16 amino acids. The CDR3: CSAIPLQGEANYGYTF. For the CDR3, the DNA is TGCAGCGCCATCCCCCTACAGGGTGAAGCTAACTATGGCTACACCTTC. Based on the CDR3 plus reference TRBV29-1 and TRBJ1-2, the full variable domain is SAVISQKPSRDICQRGTSLTIQCQVDSQVTMMFWYRQQPGQSLTLIATANQGSEATYESGFVIDKFPISRPNLTFSTLTVSNMSPEDSSIYLCSAIPLQGEANYGYTFGSGTRLTVV.

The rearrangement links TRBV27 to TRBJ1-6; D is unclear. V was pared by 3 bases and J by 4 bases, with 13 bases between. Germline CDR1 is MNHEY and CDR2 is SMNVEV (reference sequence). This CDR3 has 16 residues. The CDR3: CASSFGPLLYNSPLHF. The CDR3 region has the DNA TGTGCCAGCAGTTTCGGACCGCTGCTGTATAATTCACCCCTCCACTTT.

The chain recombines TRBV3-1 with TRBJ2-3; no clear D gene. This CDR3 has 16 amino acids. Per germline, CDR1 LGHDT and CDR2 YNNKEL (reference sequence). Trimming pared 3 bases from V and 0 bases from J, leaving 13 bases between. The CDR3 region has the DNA TGTGCCAGCAGCCAGAGAGTAGTATCTAGCACAGATACGCAGTATTTT. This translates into CASSQRVVSSTDTQYF.

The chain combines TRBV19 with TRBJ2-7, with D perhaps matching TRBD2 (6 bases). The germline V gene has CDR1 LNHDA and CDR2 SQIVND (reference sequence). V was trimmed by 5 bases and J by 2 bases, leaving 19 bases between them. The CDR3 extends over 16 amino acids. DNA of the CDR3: TGTGCCAGTAGTCTCCTGAAAGCGGGCTCAACCTACGAGCAGTACTTC. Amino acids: CASSLLKAGSTYEQYF.

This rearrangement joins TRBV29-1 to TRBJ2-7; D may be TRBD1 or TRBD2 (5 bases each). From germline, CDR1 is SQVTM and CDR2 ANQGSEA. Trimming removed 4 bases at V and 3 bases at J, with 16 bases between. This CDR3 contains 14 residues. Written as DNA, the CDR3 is TGCAGCGTTGTGGTCGGGGACCATATCTACGAGCAGTACTTC. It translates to CSVVVGDHIYEQYF.